The 25 T cell receptor beta chains given below trace back to one sample, sequenced in a study of T-cell reconstitution after alpha-beta-depleted transplantation in children. Unique molecular identifiers were incorporated when the TCRbeta library was constructed. TCRdb re-analysed the PCR reads in MiXCR, keeping a single row per CDR3 protein. Here the sample spans around 370,000 distinct CDR3 sequences, about a tenth being singletons. Specimen: PBMCs from the stem cell graft donor, collected from the stem cell graft. These receptors all come from a human donor who donated a stem cell graft to a child with acute lymphoblastic leukemia.

This clonotype has only a few counts. The chain recombines TRBV4-3 with TRBJ2-7; 7 nucleotides align to TRBD2. This CDR3 region has 13 residues. Per germline, CDR1 LGHNA and CDR2 YSLEER. V lost 9 bases and J lost 5; bases outside the gene matches: 10. CDR3 sequence (DNA): TGCGCCAGTTCCGGGACTACCGGGCACGAGCAGTACTTC. Protein: CASSGTTGHEQYF.

As to this clonotype: Here the CDR3 omits its conserved ending phenylalanine or tryptophan, so a read error is the likely source. The V gene is TRBV5-5, the J gene TRBJ2-7; 9 bases line up with TRBD1. The CDR3 length is 15 residues. Germline V gene lookup returns CDR1 SGHKS and CDR2 YYEKEE (reference sequence). V was pared by 2 bases and J by 3 bases, with 6 bases of the junction left unmatched. This CDR3 reads CASSFPGQGVYEQYL. CDR3 coding DNA: TGTGCCAGCAGCTTTCCGGGACAGGGAGTCTACGAGCAGTACTTG.

The V gene is TRBV29-1, the J gene TRBJ2-2; no reliable D call. CDR1 and CDR2 from the germline V gene are SQVTM and ANQGSEA. V shed 5 bases and J shed 5 bases, with 9 bases lying between them. The CDR3 contains 12 residues. CDR3 DNA sequence: TGCAGCGTTCTCCATATAACCGGGGAGCTGTTTTTT. Amino acids: CSVLHITGELFF.

This rearrangement joins TRBV18 to TRBJ2-2; D gene uncertain. The V end lost 2 bases, the J end lost 1 base, and 8 bases lay between the germline ends. CDR1 is KGHSH and CDR2 is LQKENI in the germline V gene. The CDR3 is made up of 15 amino acids. The CDR3 nucleotides are TGTGCCAGCTCACCAGACGTGGGGAACACCGGGGAGCTGTTTTTT. Its protein product is CASSPDVGNTGELFF.

This clonotype was counted a few times. This sequence joins TRBV12-3 or TRBV12-4 and TRBJ2-5; 9 bases agree with TRBD1. The CDR3 has 15 amino acids. Trimming cost V 5 bases and J 1 base; bases outside gene matches: 5. CDR3: CASSPRDRVQETQYF. The CDR3 nucleotides are TGTGCCAGCAGTCCCAGGGACAGGGTCCAAGAGACCCAGTACTTC.

This chain's CDR3 is CASSQVGAFNEQYF. The CDR3 bases are TGCGCCAGCAGCCAAGTAGGGGCCTTCAACGAGCAGTACTTC. V gene TRBV4-1 combines with J gene TRBJ2-7, with a possible D match to TRBD1 (5 bases). Germline CDR1 MGHRA, CDR2 YSYEKL. The CDR3 is 14 residues long. The V and J ends lost 1 base and 5 bases respectively, with 12 bases between them.

This clonotype was recorded a few times. The rearrangement uses TRBV5-1 and TRBJ1-3; no reliable D call. This CDR3 is built from 16 residues. Trimming cost V 5 bases and J 2 bases, with 17 bases left between them. In germline, CDR1 is SGHRS, CDR2 YFSETQ. CDR3 DNA sequence: TGCGCCAGCAGTGGATGGGAAGGCCGTGCTGGAAACACCATATATTTT. Translating gives CASSGWEGRAGNTIYF.

This clonotype was observed many times. The chain recombines TRBV20-1 with TRBJ2-3, with 7 bases fitting TRBD2. V was clipped by 0 bases and J by 5 bases; unmatched bases: 5. CDR3 length: 14 residues. In germline, CDR1 is DFQATT, CDR2 SNEGSKA (reference sequence). The CDR3, as DNA: TGCAGTGCTAGAGATCGGGCGGGAGTAGATACGCAGTATTTT. Encoded protein: CSARDRAGVDTQYF.

J is TRBJ1-1 and V is TRBV9; D is perhaps TRBD1 (6 bases). Deletions cut 3 bases from V and 8 bases from J, with 23 bases between. This CDR3 is 16 amino acids long. CDR1 is SGDLS and CDR2 is YYNGEE in the germline V gene. The CDR3 reads CASSERSVPAGTEAFF. The CDR3 nucleotides read TGTGCCAGCAGCGAACGTAGCGTCCCTGCCGGGACAGAAGCTTTCTTT.

The chain has TRBV28 and TRBJ2-7, with unresolved D. Germline-derived CDR1 and CDR2 are MDHEN and SYDVKM. The CDR3 contains 14 residues. The V end was cut by 2 bases, the J end by 3 bases, with 11 bases between. CDR3: CASSLRMKCYEQYF. Written as DNA, the CDR3 is TGTGCCAGCAGTTTAAGGATGAAGTGCTACGAGCAGTACTTC. Using reference TRBV28 and TRBJ2-7 for the parts outside the CDR3, the full variable domain is DVKVTQSSRYLVKRTGEKVFLECVQDMDHENMFWYRQDPGLGLRLIYFSYDVKMKEKGDIPEGYSVSREKKERFSLILESASTNQTSMYLCASSLRMKCYEQYFGPGTRLTVT.

J is TRBJ2-7 and V is TRBV27; 8 nucleotides agree with TRBD2. Germline loops: CDR1 MNHEY, CDR2 SMNVEV (reference sequence). V lost 3 bases and J lost 4; bases outside the gene matches: 8. The CDR3 runs to 15 residues. The CDR3 region has the DNA TGTGCCAGCAGTTTTCGCGGGAGGTCGATTTACGAGCAGTACTTC. Its protein product is CASSFRGRSIYEQYF.

This clonotype has only a few counts. The gene calls are TRBV29-1 and TRBJ2-7; 7 bases are a match to TRBD1. V lost 0 bases, J lost 3 bases, and 8 bases stayed unmatched. This CDR3 has 15 amino acids. The germline CDR1 and CDR2 sequences are SQVTM and ANQGSEA. The CDR3 loop reads CSVEDGQGDGYEQYF. The DNA of the CDR3 is TGCAGCGTTGAAGACGGCCAGGGGGACGGCTACGAGCAGTACTTC.

This clonotype has a handful of counts. The limits of the CDR3 on the DNA are not certain, so only TCRdb's listed CDR3 is given. This chain connects TRBV27 to TRBJ2-7. The CDR3 contains 14 residues when both ends are counted. The V gene's germline CDR1 is MNHEY and CDR2 SMNVEV (reference sequence). The CDR3 sequence: CASSFLAGSHEQYF.

There are a few counts of this clonotype. The V and J genes are TRBV24-1 and TRBJ2-3; tentatively, D is TRBD1 (5 bases). V lost 5 bases, J lost 8 bases, and 13 bases lay in between. The V gene's germline CDR1 is KGHDR and CDR2 SFDVKD. CDR3 length equals 13 residues. CDR3 amino acids: CATSAVRTSTQYF. The CDR3 DNA follows: TGTGCCACCAGTGCCGTACGGACAAGTACGCAGTATTTT.

V and J are TRBV27 and TRBJ2-1; the D is unclear. The CDR3 sequence is 15 residues long. The germline gives CDR1 MNHEY, CDR2 SMNVEV (reference sequence). The V end lost 5 bases, the J end lost 2 bases, and 13 bases lay between the germline ends. The chain's CDR3 is CASSPGGETYNEQFF. The CDR3 nucleotides are TGTGCCAGCAGTCCCGGTGGGGAAACCTACAATGAGCAGTTCTTC.

The sample holds a few counts of this clonotype. The chain recombines TRBV7-9 with TRBJ2-1; TRBD1 matches at 7 bases. CDR1 and CDR2 from the germline V gene are SEHNR and FQNEAQ (reference sequence). The CDR3 covers 11 residues. V lost 8 bases, J lost 8 bases, and 3 bases stayed unmatched. The DNA for the CDR3 is TGTGCCAGCGACAGGGCGGATGAGCAGTTCTTC. This codes for CASDRADEQFF.

This clonotype showed up just a few times. The chain combines TRBV11-3 with TRBJ2-2; tentatively, D is TRBD1 (5 bases). The V gene lost 0 bases and the J gene lost 1 base, with 6 bases spanning the gap. CDR1 and CDR2 from the germline V gene are SGHNT and YENEEA. The CDR3 extends over 15 amino acids. For the CDR3, the DNA is TGTGCCAGCAGCTTAGAAAGGGGGAACACCGGGGAGCTGTTTTTT. Residues: CASSLERGNTGELFF.

The chain couples TRBV4-1 to TRBJ2-3; possibly TRBD2 for D (6 bases). The CDR3 consists of 14 residues. The germline V gene has CDR1 MGHRA and CDR2 YSYEKL. V was cut by 3 bases and J by 4 bases, with 11 bases left in between. CDR3 protein: CASSHIREPDTQYF. CDR3 DNA: TGCGCCAGCAGCCACATCCGGGAGCCAGATACGCAGTATTTT.

The chain uses TRBV24-1 and TRBJ2-1; unclear D gene. Germline assignment: CDR1 KGHDR and CDR2 SFDVKD. CDR3 length equals 13 residues. V lost 0 bases and J 13 bases, leaving 12 bases between the germline ends. CDR3 nucleotide sequence: TGTGCCACCAGTGATTTGAGCAGCCCCACCCAGTTCTTC. Its protein is CATSDLSSPTQFF.

This clonotype was counted between two and nine times. This chain uses TRBV21-1 with TRBJ1-1. TRBV21-1 is noted as a pseudogene. The CDR3 loop spans 15 amino acids. The CDR3 nucleotides are TGTGCCAGCTCTAGAGGCAGGGATAAAAGAACTGAAGCTTTCTTT. This codes for CASSRGRDKRTEAFF.

This clonotype has more than one count but fewer than ten. This chain uses TRBV10-3 with TRBJ2-1, with D unresolved. Germline V gene lookup returns CDR1 ENHRY and CDR2 SYGVKD. The CDR3 contains 15 residues. V lost 3 bases and J 0 bases, leaving 9 bases between the germline ends. This chain's CDR3 is CAISELLSSYNEQFF. The CDR3 nucleotides read TGTGCCATCAGTGAATTGCTGAGCTCCTACAATGAGCAGTTCTTC.

The V call is TRBV4-3, the J call TRBJ1-2; D possibly corresponds to TRBD1 (6 bases). From germline, CDR1 is LGHNA and CDR2 YSLEER. CDR3 length: 14 amino acids. V was clipped by 0 bases and J by 8 bases, with 13 bases between them. The CDR3 loop is CASSQDRGPGGYTF. The CDR3, as DNA: TGCGCCAGCAGCCAAGATCGGGGGCCAGGGGGCTACACCTTC.

This clonotype has more than one count but fewer than ten. The V call is TRBV29-1, the J call TRBJ1-2, with D hard to call. The CDR3 contains 14 residues. V lost 6 bases to trimming and J lost 8 bases, with 22 bases between them. CDR1 and CDR2 (germline): SQVTM, ANQGSEA. CDR3 sequence: CSVPRGGSEGGYTF. The CDR3 region has the DNA TGCAGCGTCCCCCGCGGCGGATCGGAAGGGGGCTACACCTTC. The variable domain in full, with the rest retrieved from reference TRBV29-1 and TRBJ1-2, is SAVISQKPSRDICQRGTSLTIQCQVDSQVTMMFWYRQQPGQSLTLIATANQGSEATYESGFVIDKFPISRPNLTFSTLTVSNMSPEDSSIYLCSVPRGGSEGGYTFGSGTRLTVV.

This clonotype has a handful of counts. The rearrangement links TRBV12-3 or TRBV12-4 to TRBJ2-7, with 12 bases that match TRBD2. This CDR3 has 16 amino acids. V lost 3 bases, J lost 3 bases, and 6 bases stayed unmatched. The CDR3 sequence: CASSLEGTSGLYEQYF. The CDR3 region has the DNA TGTGCCAGCAGTTTGGAAGGGACTAGCGGGCTCTACGAGCAGTACTTC.

This clonotype was counted only a few times. The J gene is TRBJ2-3, the V gene TRBV12-3 or TRBV12-4; 7 nucleotides align to TRBD1. This CDR3 region has 15 residues. J gave up 2 bases and V 5 bases, and 7 bases lay outside the gene matches. CDR3 in DNA: TGTGCCAGCAGTCCCCGGACAGGAACCACAGATACGCAGTATTTT. It codes for CASSPRTGTTDTQYF.